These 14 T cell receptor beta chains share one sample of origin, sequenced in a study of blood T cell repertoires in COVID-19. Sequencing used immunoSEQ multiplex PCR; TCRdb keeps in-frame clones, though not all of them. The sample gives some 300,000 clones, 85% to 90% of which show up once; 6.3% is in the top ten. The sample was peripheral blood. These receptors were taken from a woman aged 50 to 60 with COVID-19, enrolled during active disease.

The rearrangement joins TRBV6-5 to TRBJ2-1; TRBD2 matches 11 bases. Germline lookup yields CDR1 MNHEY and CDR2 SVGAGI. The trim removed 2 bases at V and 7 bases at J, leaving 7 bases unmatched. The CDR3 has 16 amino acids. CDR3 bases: TGTGCCAGCAGTTACACGGGACTAGCGGTAAAAAATGAGCAGTTCTTC. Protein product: CASSYTGLAVKNEQFF.

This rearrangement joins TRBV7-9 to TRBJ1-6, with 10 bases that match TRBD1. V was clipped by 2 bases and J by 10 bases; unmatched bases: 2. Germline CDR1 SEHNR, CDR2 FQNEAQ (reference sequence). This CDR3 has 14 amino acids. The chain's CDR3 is CASSLRDRGSPLHF. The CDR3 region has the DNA TGTGCCAGCAGCTTAAGGGACAGGGGCTCACCCCTCCACTTT.

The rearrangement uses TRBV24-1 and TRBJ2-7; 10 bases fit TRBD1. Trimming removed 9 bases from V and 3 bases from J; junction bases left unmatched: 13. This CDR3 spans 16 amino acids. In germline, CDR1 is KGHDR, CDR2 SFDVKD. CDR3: CATPYRPGTGDYEQYF. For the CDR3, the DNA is TGTGCCACCCCATATCGTCCCGGGACAGGGGACTACGAGCAGTACTTC.

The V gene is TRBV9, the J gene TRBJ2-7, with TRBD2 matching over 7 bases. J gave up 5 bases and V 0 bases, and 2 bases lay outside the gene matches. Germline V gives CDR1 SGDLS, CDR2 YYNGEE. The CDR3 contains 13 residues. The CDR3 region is CASSVAGGHEQYF. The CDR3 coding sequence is TGTGCCAGCAGCGTAGCGGGAGGCCACGAGCAGTACTTC.

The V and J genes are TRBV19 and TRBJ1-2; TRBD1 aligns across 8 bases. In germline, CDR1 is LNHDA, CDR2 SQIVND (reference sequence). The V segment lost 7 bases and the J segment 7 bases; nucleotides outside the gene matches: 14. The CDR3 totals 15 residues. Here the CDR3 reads CASTTQGAIFRGYTF. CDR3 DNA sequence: TGTGCCAGTACCACTCAGGGGGCGATCTTCCGTGGCTACACCTTC.

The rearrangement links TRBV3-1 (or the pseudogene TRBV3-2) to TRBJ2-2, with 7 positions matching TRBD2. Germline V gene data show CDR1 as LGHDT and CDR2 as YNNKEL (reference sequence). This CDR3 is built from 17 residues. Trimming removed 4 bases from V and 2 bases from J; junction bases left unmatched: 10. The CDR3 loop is CASSLPLAQGNTGELFF. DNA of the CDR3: TGTGCCAGCAGCCTCCCACTAGCGCAAGGAAACACCGGGGAGCTGTTTTTT.

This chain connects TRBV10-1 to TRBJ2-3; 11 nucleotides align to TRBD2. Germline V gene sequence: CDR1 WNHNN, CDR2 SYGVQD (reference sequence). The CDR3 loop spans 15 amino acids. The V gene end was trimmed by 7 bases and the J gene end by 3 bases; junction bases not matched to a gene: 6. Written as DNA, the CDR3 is TGCGCCAGCACCCCAGGGACTAGCGGTACAGATACGCAGTATTTT. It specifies CASTPGTSGTDTQYF.

CDR3 sequence: CSARDIDTQYF. The CDR3 DNA follows: TGCAGTGCTAGAGATATAGATACGCAGTATTTT. This chain links TRBV20-1 with TRBJ2-3; D call uncertain. The CDR3 consists of 11 residues. Germline values: CDR1 DFQATT, CDR2 SNEGSKA (reference sequence). With 0 bases removed from V and 5 bases from J, the gap between germline ends came to 3 bases.

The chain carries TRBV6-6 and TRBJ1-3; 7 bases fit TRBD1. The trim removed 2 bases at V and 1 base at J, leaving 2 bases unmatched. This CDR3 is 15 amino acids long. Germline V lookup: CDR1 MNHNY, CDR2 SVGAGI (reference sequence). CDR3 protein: CASSYQGVSGNTIYF. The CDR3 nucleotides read TGTGCCAGCAGTTACCAGGGGGTTTCTGGAAACACCATATATTTT.

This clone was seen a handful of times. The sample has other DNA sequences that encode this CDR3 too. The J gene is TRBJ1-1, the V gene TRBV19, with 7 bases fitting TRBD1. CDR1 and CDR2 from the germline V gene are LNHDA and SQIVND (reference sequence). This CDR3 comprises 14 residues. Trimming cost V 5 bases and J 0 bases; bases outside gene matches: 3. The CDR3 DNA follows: TGTGCCAGTAGTCCACAGGGGATGAACACTGAAGCTTTCTTT. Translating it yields CASSPQGMNTEAFF. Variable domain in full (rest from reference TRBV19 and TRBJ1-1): DGGITQSPKYLFRKEGQNVTLSCEQNLNHDAMYWYRQDPGQGLRLIYYSQIVNDFQKGDIAEGYSVSREKKESFPLTVTSAQKNPTAFYLCASSPQGMNTEAFFGQGTRLTVV.

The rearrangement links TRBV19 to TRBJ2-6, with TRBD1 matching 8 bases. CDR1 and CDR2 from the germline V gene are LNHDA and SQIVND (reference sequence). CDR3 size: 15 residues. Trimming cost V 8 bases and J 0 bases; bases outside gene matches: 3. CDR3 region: CASRQGSSGANVLTF. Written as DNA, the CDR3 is TGTGCCAGTCGACAGGGGAGCTCTGGGGCCAACGTCCTGACTTTC.

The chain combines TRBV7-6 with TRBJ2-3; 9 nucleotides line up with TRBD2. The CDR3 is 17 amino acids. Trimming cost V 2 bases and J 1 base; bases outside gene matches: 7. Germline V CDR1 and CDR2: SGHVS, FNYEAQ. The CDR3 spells CASSLSASGIGTDTQYF. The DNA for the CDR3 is TGTGCCAGCAGCTTATCCGCTAGCGGGATCGGCACAGATACGCAGTATTTT.

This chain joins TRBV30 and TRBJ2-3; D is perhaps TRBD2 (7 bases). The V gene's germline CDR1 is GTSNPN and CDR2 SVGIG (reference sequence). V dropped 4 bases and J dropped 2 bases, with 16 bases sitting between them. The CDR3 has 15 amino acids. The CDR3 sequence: CAWTGGRFNTDTQYF. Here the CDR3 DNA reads TGTGCCTGGACCGGGGGGCGGTTTAACACAGATACGCAGTATTTT.

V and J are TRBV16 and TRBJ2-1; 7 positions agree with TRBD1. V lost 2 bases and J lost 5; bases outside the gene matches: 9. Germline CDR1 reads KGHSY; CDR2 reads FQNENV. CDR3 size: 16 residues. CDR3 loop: CASSQAFGTANNEQFF. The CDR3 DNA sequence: TGTGCCAGCAGCCAAGCATTCGGGACAGCCAACAATGAGCAGTTCTTC.